These 11 T cell receptor beta chains were all obtained from the same sample, sequenced in a study of T cells after yellow fever vaccination. MiXCR was run by TCRdb on the 5' RACE reads, yielding one entry per CDR3 protein. Found here are 200,000 to 300,000 distinct CDR3 sequences, more than 6.5% of them singletons; the top ten hold more than 1%. The sample here was CD4+ T cells sorted from PBMCs, taken on the day of the yellow fever booster vaccination. Source of these receptors: a man aged 25-40 years who received the YFV17D yellow fever vaccine.

This clonotype was picked up a small number of times. This chain joins TRBV28 and TRBJ2-1, with 8 bases identical to TRBD2. The CDR3 is 15 amino acids. V shed 5 bases and J 7 bases; nucleotides not matched to a gene: 10. Germline CDR1 MDHEN, CDR2 SYDVKM. CDR3 amino acids: CASSQNQRGLNEQFF. The CDR3 nucleotides read TGTGCCAGCAGTCAAAACCAGCGGGGGCTAAATGAGCAGTTCTTC.

This clonotype was counted many times. The chain is built from TRBV5-1 and TRBJ2-7; 9 nucleotides align to TRBD2. The length of the CDR3 is 16 residues. The germline V gene has CDR1 SGHRS and CDR2 YFSETQ. The trim removed 1 base at V and 5 bases at J, leaving 10 bases unmatched. CDR3 sequence reads: CASSLPSSGRFHEQYF. CDR3 in DNA: TGCGCCAGCAGCTTGCCCAGTAGCGGGAGATTCCACGAGCAGTACTTC.

This clonotype occurred many times. The chain employs TRBV9 and TRBJ2-2; TRBD2 matches 8 bases. From germline, CDR1 is SGDLS and CDR2 YYNGEE. The CDR3 extends over 19 amino acids. V shed 3 bases and J 0 bases; nucleotides not matched to a gene: 13. Here the CDR3 reads CASSDQIKTGLANTGELFF. For the CDR3, the DNA is TGTGCCAGCAGCGACCAAATCAAGACGGGACTAGCGAACACCGGGGAGCTGTTTTTT.

This clonotype was counted at least ten times. This chain uses TRBV2 with TRBJ2-2; D tentatively reads TRBD1 or TRBD2 (5 bases each). Germline values: CDR1 SNHLY, CDR2 FYNNEI. The CDR3 is 12 amino acids. V lost 4 bases and J lost 7, with 7 bases in between. The CDR3 region is CASSVGVGELFF. The CDR3, as DNA: TGTGCCAGCAGTGTGGGGGTCGGGGAGCTGTTTTTT.

This clonotype was seen repeatedly, ten times or more. The CDR3 protein is CASSLASGNTGELFF. In nucleotides, the CDR3 is TGCGCCAGCAGCTTGGCCTCAGGGAACACCGGGGAGCTGTTTTTT. The chain links TRBV5-1 to TRBJ2-2; the D is unclear. This CDR3 contains 15 residues. In germline, CDR1 is SGHRS, CDR2 YFSETQ. Trimming took 0 bases from V and 1 from J, leaving 7 bases between them.

This clonotype was picked up one time. Being one base from a much bigger clone, this may be a read error. J is TRBJ2-3 and V is TRBV10-1; tentative D call: TRBD1 (5 bases). CDR1 is WNHNN, CDR2 SYGVQD, per germline (reference sequence). V was shortened by 6 bases and J by 10 bases, with 17 bases between the two germline ends. The CDR3 length is 13 residues. The CDR3 region is CASRPGPADAQYF. In nucleotides, the CDR3 is TGCGCCAGCAGACCAGGGCCGGCGGATGCGCAGTATTTT.

At least ten counts were recorded for this clonotype. The chain joins TRBV20-1 to TRBJ1-1, with 8 bases identical to TRBD1. Germline CDR1 is DFQATT and CDR2 is SNEGSKA (reference sequence). This CDR3 comprises 12 residues. The CDR3 protein is CSKQGGNTEAFF. In nucleotides, the CDR3 is TGCAGCAAACAGGGGGGGAACACTGAAGCTTTCTTT.

J is TRBJ2-7 and V is TRBV6-1; TRBD2 agrees at 7 bases. The CDR3 has 16 amino acids. Losses at the gene ends were 4 bases for V and 0 bases for J; bases not matched to a gene: 9. Germline CDR1 is MNHNS and CDR2 is SASEGT. In nucleotides, the CDR3 is TGTGCCAGCAGTGGGTTAGCGGGTAAAAGCTCCTACGAGCAGTACTTC. Its protein is CASSGLAGKSSYEQYF.

J is TRBJ2-2 and V is TRBV20-1; 8 positions agree with TRBD2. Germline V gives CDR1 DFQATT, CDR2 SNEGSKA (reference sequence). V shed 6 bases, J shed 1 base, and the junction held 4 bases outside the gene matches. The CDR3 is made up of 14 amino acids. The CDR3 DNA sequence: TGCAGTGCAGTTACTAGCGGGAACACCGGGGAGCTGTTTTTT. Translating gives CSAVTSGNTGELFF.

This clonotype was detected ten times or more. The chain links TRBV28 to TRBJ2-1; D remains unclear. The CDR3 has 12 residues. V dropped 2 bases and J dropped 12 bases, with 11 bases sitting between them. Germline V gene sequence: CDR1 MDHEN, CDR2 SYDVKM. The DNA of the CDR3 is TGTGCCAGCAGTTTAATCAGCGAGGTGCAGTTCTTC. It translates to CASSLISEVQFF.

This clonotype was counted between two and nine times. This chain connects TRBV7-4 to TRBJ2-3, with 14 bases aligning to TRBD2. CDR3 length equals 19 residues. Germline CDR1 is SGHVT and CDR2 is SQSDAQ. The junction had 10 bases not matched to a gene; V was cut back by 0 bases and J by 5 bases. CDR3 sequence reads: CASSLALRGTSGSKDTQYF. Written as DNA, the CDR3 is TGTGCCAGCAGCTTAGCGCTAAGGGGGACTAGCGGGAGTAAAGATACGCAGTATTTT.